Below, 28 T cell receptor beta chains from the same sample are listed, as sequenced in a study of cytomegalovirus exposure and HLA in healthy donors. Amplification used 60 Vbeta primers and 13 Jbeta primers. Assay: immunoSEQ multiplex PCR; the TCRdb copy retains only in-frame clones and omits some. The sample yields about 210,000 clones, more than 75% seen once. The sequenced material came from PBMCs. All receptors derive from a man in his forties in good health and CMV-seropositive.

The J gene is TRBJ2-5, the V gene TRBV19; TRBD2 matches 8 bases. CDR3 size: 15 residues. Germline-derived CDR1 and CDR2 are LNHDA and SQIVND (reference sequence). The V gene end was trimmed by 7 bases and the J gene end by 1 base; junction bases not matched to a gene: 8. CDR3 sequence: CASTPRGTSQETQYF. The DNA of the CDR3 is TGTGCCAGTACCCCGCGCGGGACTAGCCAAGAGACCCAGTACTTC.

This chain uses TRBV19 with TRBJ2-2; 8 bases align to TRBD2. There are 14 residues in the CDR3. Trimming took 6 bases from V and 7 from J; bases not matched to a gene: 7. The germline CDR1 and CDR2 sequences are LNHDA and SQIVND (reference sequence). CDR3 in DNA: TGTGCCAGTAGGCCGGGACTAGGGGGCGGGGAGCTGTTTTTT. It yields the protein CASRPGLGGGELFF.

The CDR3: CASSQRGSLRSYGYTF. CDR3 in DNA: TGTGCCAGCAGCCAAAGGGGCAGTTTGAGGAGCTATGGCTACACCTTC. This chain joins TRBV2 and TRBJ1-2; D may be TRBD1 (5 bases). V lost 6 bases to trimming and J lost 4 bases, with 21 bases between them. Per germline, CDR1 SNHLY and CDR2 FYNNEI. The CDR3 runs to 16 residues.

The rearrangement uses TRBV7-8 and TRBJ2-1, with 14 nucleotides matching TRBD2. Germline V gene sequence: CDR1 SGHVS, CDR2 FQNEAQ. This CDR3 comprises 16 residues. The V segment lost 2 bases and the J segment 7 bases; nucleotides outside the gene matches: 4. The CDR3 DNA reads as TGTGCCAGCAGCTTAAGGGGACTAGCGGGAGATAATGAGCAGTTCTTC. Amino acid sequence: CASSLRGLAGDNEQFF.

This chain connects TRBV4-1 to TRBJ2-7; no definite D call. Trimming left V 1 base short and J 3 bases short, with 13 bases between. CDR3 size: 15 residues. The germline V gene has CDR1 MGHRA and CDR2 YSYEKL. The CDR3 region has the DNA TGCGCCAGCAGCCAAGCTCAGGCCCTTTACTACGAGCAGTACTTC. This translates into CASSQAQALYYEQYF.

The gene calls are TRBV6-1 and TRBJ2-1; no reliable D call. Germline V gives CDR1 MNHNS, CDR2 SASEGT. V lost 2 bases and J 8 bases, leaving 19 bases between the germline ends. This CDR3 is built from 16 residues. The CDR3 DNA reads TGTGCCAGCAGTGAATCGGTTGAGGTAGCTTGGGATGAGCAGTTCTTC. This sequence encodes CASSESVEVAWDEQFF.

J is TRBJ2-2 and V is TRBV6-5; D perhaps matches TRBD2 (5 bases). V dropped 4 bases and J dropped 1 base, with 7 bases sitting between them. This CDR3 contains 14 residues. Germline V gene data show CDR1 as MNHEY and CDR2 as SVGAGI. The CDR3: CASSSDWNTGELFF. The DNA of the CDR3 is TGTGCCAGCAGTTCGGACTGGAACACCGGGGAGCTGTTTTTT.

The J gene is TRBJ2-7, the V gene TRBV7-2; D may be TRBD2 (5 bases). This CDR3 region has 15 residues. Germline loops: CDR1 SGHTA, CDR2 FQGNSA. V lost 3 bases and J 0 bases, leaving 12 bases between the germline ends. Here the CDR3 reads CASSLDPGYSYEQYF. CDR3 DNA: TGTGCCAGCAGCTTGGATCCGGGGTACTCCTACGAGCAGTACTTC.

This clone was seen a handful of times. The chain joins TRBV6-5 to TRBJ1-2; D is possibly TRBD1 (5 bases). This CDR3 has 13 amino acids. Germline V lookup: CDR1 MNHEY, CDR2 SVGAGI. The germline V and J ends were trimmed by 6 bases and 3 bases, with 11 bases remaining between them. The CDR3 DNA reads TGTGCCAGCAGCCCATCGGGGGACTATGGCTACACCTTC. Its protein is CASSPSGDYGYTF.

This clone is a singleton in its sample. This CDR3 is also generated by other DNA sequences in the sample. The chain employs TRBV6-4 and TRBJ2-2; D gene ambiguous. CDR1 MRHNA and CDR2 SNTAGT come from the germline V gene. V lost 2 bases, J lost 1 base, and 2 bases lay in between. CDR3 length: 13 residues. In DNA form, the CDR3 reads TGTGCCAGCAGTGACCTGAACACCGGGGAGCTGTTTTTT. Translated: CASSDLNTGELFF.

About this clone itself: Other DNA sequences from this sample encode an identical CDR3 as well. The gene calls are TRBV30 and TRBJ1-2, with unresolved D. V was cut by 1 base and J by 4 bases, with 4 bases left in between. Looked up from germline, CDR1 is GTSNPN and CDR2 is SVGIG (reference sequence). The CDR3 sequence is 11 residues long. Here the CDR3 DNA reads TGTGCCTGGAGTGCCCTCTATGGCTACACCTTC. Its translation is CAWSALYGYTF.

The chain joins TRBV30 to TRBJ2-6, with D perhaps matching TRBD2 (5 bases). This CDR3 is 15 amino acids long. Germline assignment: CDR1 GTSNPN and CDR2 SVGIG (reference sequence). The V and J ends lost 6 bases and 1 base respectively, with 13 bases between them. The CDR3 here is CACSLVTSGANVLTF. CDR3 bases: TGTGCCTGCTCACTAGTTACTTCTGGGGCCAACGTCCTGACTTTC.

The table lists this clone with a count of one. The chain couples TRBV18 to TRBJ1-1; 11 bases align to TRBD1. The CDR3 length is 15 residues. V shed 3 bases and J 1 base; nucleotides not matched to a gene: 1. CDR1 and CDR2 from the germline V gene are KGHSH and LQKENI. The CDR3 region has the DNA TGTGCCAGCTCACCCGGACAGGGGGCGAACACTGAAGCTTTCTTT. Amino acid sequence: CASSPGQGANTEAFF.

The genes are TRBV6-6 and TRBJ2-3; 9 nucleotides agree with TRBD2. The CDR3 is 16 residues long. Trimming at V came to 6 bases and at J to 3 bases, leaving 10 bases not matched to a gene. Germline values: CDR1 MNHNY, CDR2 SVGAGI (reference sequence). Here the CDR3 DNA reads TGTGCCAGCAGCTCCTCCAGCGCGGGAGGGACAGATACGCAGTATTTT. It is translated as CASSSSSAGGTDTQYF.

The rearrangement joins TRBV2 to TRBJ1-3, with 7 positions matching TRBD1. Germline V gene lookup returns CDR1 SNHLY and CDR2 FYNNEI. The CDR3 is 14 residues long. With 5 bases clipped from V and 4 bases from J, the junction kept 5 bases outside the gene matches. CDR3 residues: CASSRPDRGNTIYF. CDR3 nucleotide sequence: TGTGCCAGCAGTAGGCCGGACAGGGGAAACACCATATATTTT.

Only a few counts were recorded for this clone. The chain carries TRBV19 and TRBJ2-1; 9 bases map to TRBD2. V lost 7 bases to trimming and J lost 8 bases; unmatched junction nucleotides: 9. This CDR3 is built from 14 residues. Germline V gene sequence: CDR1 LNHDA, CDR2 SQIVND (reference sequence). The CDR3 region is CASTLWGLADEQFF. Here the CDR3 DNA reads TGTGCCAGTACCCTTTGGGGACTAGCAGATGAGCAGTTCTTC. The full variable domain, completed using reference TRBV19 and TRBJ2-1, is DGGITQSPKYLFRKEGQNVTLSCEQNLNHDAMYWYRQDPGQGLRLIYYSQIVNDFQKGDIAEGYSVSREKKESFPLTVTSAQKNPTAFYLCASTLWGLADEQFFGPGTRLTVL.

The rearrangement joins TRBV6-1 to TRBJ2-5, with 10 bases lining up with TRBD1. Per the germline V gene, CDR1 is MNHNS and CDR2 is SASEGT. This CDR3 has 16 residues. V dropped 0 bases and J dropped 5; count of bases not matched to a gene: 6. The CDR3 reads CASSEAGTGAGETQYF. CDR3 DNA sequence: TGTGCCAGCAGTGAAGCCGGGACAGGGGCGGGGGAGACCCAGTACTTC.

The CDR3 region has the DNA TGTGCCAGCAGCCCGTCGACAGGGAACTATGGCTACACCTTC. It yields the protein CASSPSTGNYGYTF. The chain employs TRBV14 and TRBJ1-2; 7 bases are a match to TRBD1. Unmatched junction bases numbered 4, after V lost 4 bases and J lost 2 bases. The CDR3 contains 14 residues. The V gene's germline CDR1 is SGHDN and CDR2 FVKESK.

This clone was seen once. The rearrangement uses TRBV5-1 and TRBJ2-1; the match to TRBD2 covers 7 bases. CDR1 is SGHRS, CDR2 YFSETQ, per germline. This CDR3 is built from 17 residues. The junction had 14 bases not matched to a gene; V was cut back by 4 bases and J by 4 bases. The CDR3 DNA follows: TGCGCCAGCAGCAGCGGGACTACCTTGGGGGGTTACAATGAGCAGTTCTTC. This codes for CASSSGTTLGGYNEQFF.

The CDR3 here is CASSTRLEQFF. For the CDR3, the DNA is TGTGCCAGTAGTACCCGACTTGAGCAGTTCTTC. This chain connects TRBV19 to TRBJ2-1; D unresolved. CDR1 and CDR2 (germline): LNHDA, SQIVND (reference sequence). The CDR3 covers 11 residues. Trimming pared 4 bases from V and 9 bases from J, leaving 7 bases between.

CDR3 coding DNA: TGCGCCAGCAGCCAAGACTGGAACACTGAAGCTTTCTTT. As protein: CASSQDWNTEAFF. The chain couples TRBV4-1 to TRBJ1-1; D not certain. V was clipped by 0 bases and J by 1 base, with 3 bases between them. From germline, CDR1 is MGHRA and CDR2 YSYEKL. This CDR3 contains 13 residues.

The CDR3 region is CAISAGTSDRTDTQYF. The CDR3 nucleotides are TGTGCCATCAGTGCTGGGACTAGCGACCGCACAGATACGCAGTATTTT. This chain connects TRBV10-3 to TRBJ2-3, with 10 bases that match TRBD2. Trimming removed 4 bases from V and 1 base from J; junction bases left unmatched: 5. The CDR3 covers 16 residues. The V gene's germline CDR1 is ENHRY and CDR2 SYGVKD.

V and J are TRBV29-1 and TRBJ1-1; no clear D. Trimming stripped 7 bases from V and 0 bases from J, with 15 bases between. Per the germline V gene, CDR1 is SQVTM and CDR2 is ANQGSEA. The CDR3 has 14 residues. The CDR3 DNA sequence: TGCAGCGCTAAACAGAGCCTTATGAACACTGAAGCTTTCTTT. Protein sequence: CSAKQSLMNTEAFF.

A remark on this clone: The conserved phenylalanine or tryptophan normally closing the CDR3 is absent here, so this likely arose from a read error. The chain employs TRBV5-4 and TRBJ1-1; D unresolved. Germline V gene lookup returns CDR1 SGHNT and CDR2 YYREEE (reference sequence). This CDR3 has 13 residues. The V end was cut by 5 bases, the J end by 0 bases, with 8 bases between. This CDR3 reads CASRSGVNTEAFL. CDR3 sequence (DNA): TGTGCCAGCAGGAGCGGGGTGAACACTGAAGCTTTCCTT.

The rearrangement links TRBV30 to TRBJ2-5; 9 nucleotides match TRBD2. Germline loops: CDR1 GTSNPN, CDR2 SVGIG (reference sequence). The V and J ends lost 3 bases and 5 bases, in that order; junction bases with no gene match: 10. The CDR3 consists of 15 residues. The CDR3, as DNA: TGTGCCTGGAGGCCTCTAGCGGGGCGGAGGGAGACCCAGTACTTC. Its translation: CAWRPLAGRRETQYF.

The rearrangement joins TRBV6-5 to TRBJ1-3, with no clear D. This CDR3 comprises 15 residues. CDR1 is MNHEY and CDR2 is SVGAGI in the germline V gene. The V and J ends lost 4 bases and 3 bases respectively, with 13 bases between them. The CDR3 here is CASSLRGLGGNTIYF. The CDR3 DNA reads as TGTGCCAGCAGTTTGCGCGGGCTAGGTGGAAACACCATATATTTT.

CDR3 sequence: CASRRDRGNTGELFF. The CDR3 DNA sequence: TGTGCCAGCAGGAGGGACAGGGGGAACACCGGGGAGCTGTTTTTT. V is TRBV5-8 and J is TRBJ2-2, with 10 nucleotides matching TRBD1. V lost 5 bases and J lost 1; bases outside the gene matches: 2. Germline V gene data show CDR1 as SGHTS and CDR2 as YDEGEE. CDR3 length equals 15 residues.

This clone was picked up a small number of times. J is TRBJ2-1 and V is TRBV6-6; 7 bases map to TRBD1. The CDR3 extends over 13 amino acids. The trim removed 7 bases at V and 10 bases at J, leaving 10 bases unmatched. Per the germline V gene, CDR1 is MNHNY and CDR2 is SVGAGI (reference sequence). The CDR3 region is CASKSDPRGEQFF. The CDR3 bases are TGTGCCAGCAAGTCGGACCCCAGGGGGGAGCAGTTCTTC.